What follows describes a single T cell receptor (beta chain). This clone was recorded once. What antigen it recognizes has not been identified. The sample holds no much larger clone one base away, and base qualities are not on file. The CDR3 runs 13 amino acids, cysteine and phenylalanine included. Solely the CDR3 DNA is kept, with 39 bases framed from the first base. CDR1 GTSNPN and CDR2 SVGIG were looked up in the germline V gene (reference sequence). V is shortened by 1 base, J by 3 bases, and the region joining them spans 9 bases. These data come from a study of blood T cell repertoires in COVID-19 (dated by TCRdb to 2019 to 2021). For context, the study as a whole: The collaborator samples originated in the United States, Italy and Spain and spanned the acute and convalescent phases of COVID-19. The prospective study material was composed of cDNA or gDNA derived from T cells, B-cell-depleted T cells, or PBMCs. Subjects who had been exposed to COVID-19, were actively infected with it, or had recovered from it provided the deeply sampled blood TCRbeta repertoires that made up the dataset. The repertoires were released in a freely available public database intended as a resource for research on the immune response to SARS-CoV-2. The samples were drawn from two sources: the first 160 participants of the ongoing ImmuneRACE study, and 1,000 to 1,500 subjects contributed by 6 global collaborators. The sample metadata nearly always contained a de-identified subject ID, COVID-19 status, age in years and sex. Where available, HLA class I and class II types were taken from metadata supplied by the sample provider and were not determined by assay-based typing.

TCRbeta CDR3 regions were amplified from genomic DNA using the immunoSEQ Assay, a bias-controlled multiplex PCR. For the original study's pipeline: The number of nucleated cells in each sample was estimated from the amplification of reference gene primers within the assay. Sequence reads were collapsed and filtered to measure the absolute abundance of every unique TCRbeta CDR3 rearrangement. For each sample, productive Simpson clonality was calculated as the square root of Simpson's diversity index over productive rearrangements. TCRdb holds this immuneACCESS table with in-frame rearrangements only. Some clones are missing; in checked studies, unresolved V genes explain under half, and the rest has no known cause. Clone size and V and J calls were adopted from that table, with D and trimming inferred from the DNA. Recorded for this sample are 300,000 to 500,000 clones; 88% of them occurred a single time. The ten biggest clones cover roughly 2% of the sample.

Participants in the prospective study were enrolled through a virtual design, were aged about 18 to 100 years, and lived in 24 United States geographic areas. In the prospective study, participants were assigned to cohorts based on the clinical history participants reported in a screening survey and a study questionnaire. In the prospective study, mobile phlebotomists collected whole blood, serum and a nasopharyngeal or oropharyngeal swab from each participant. Additional blood draws and questionnaires over an approximately two-month period could optionally be provided by prospective study participants. Blood samples from the prospective study were shipped frozen or at room temperature prior to DNA extraction. Points the paper makes about the study in general: How much clinical and demographic metadata was included differed by source and by participant, and the metadata was provided uncurated.

The specimen was PBMCs or T cells enriched from blood (not recorded which). This receptor was identified in a woman aged 40 to 50 with acute COVID-19. This chain is built from TRBV30 and TRBJ1-1; the D gene remains uncertain. The DNA is TGTGCCTGGAGTGGGGAGGCTGACACTGAAGCTTTCTTT. Translated, this is CAWSGEADTEAFF. The entire variable domain, with the stretches around the CDR3 drawn from the reference TRBV30 and TRBJ1-1 proteins, is SQTIHQWPATLVQPVGSPLSLECTVEGTSNPNLYWYRQAAGRGLQLLFYSVGIGQISSEVPQNLSASRPQDRQFILSSKKLLLSDSGFYLCAWSGEADTEAFFGQGTRLTVV.